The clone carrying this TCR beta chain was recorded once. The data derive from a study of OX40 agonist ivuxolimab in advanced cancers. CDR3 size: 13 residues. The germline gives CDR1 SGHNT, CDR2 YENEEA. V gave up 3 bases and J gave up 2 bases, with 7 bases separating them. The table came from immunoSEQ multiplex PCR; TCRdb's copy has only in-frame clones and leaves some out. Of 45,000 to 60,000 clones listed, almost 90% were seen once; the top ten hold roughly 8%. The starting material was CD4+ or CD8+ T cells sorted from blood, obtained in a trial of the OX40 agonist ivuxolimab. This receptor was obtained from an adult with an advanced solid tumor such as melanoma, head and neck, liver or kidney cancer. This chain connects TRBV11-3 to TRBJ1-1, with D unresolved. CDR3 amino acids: CASSFEVNTEAFF. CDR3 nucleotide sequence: TGTGCCAGCAGCTTTGAGGTAAACACTGAAGCTTTCTTT.